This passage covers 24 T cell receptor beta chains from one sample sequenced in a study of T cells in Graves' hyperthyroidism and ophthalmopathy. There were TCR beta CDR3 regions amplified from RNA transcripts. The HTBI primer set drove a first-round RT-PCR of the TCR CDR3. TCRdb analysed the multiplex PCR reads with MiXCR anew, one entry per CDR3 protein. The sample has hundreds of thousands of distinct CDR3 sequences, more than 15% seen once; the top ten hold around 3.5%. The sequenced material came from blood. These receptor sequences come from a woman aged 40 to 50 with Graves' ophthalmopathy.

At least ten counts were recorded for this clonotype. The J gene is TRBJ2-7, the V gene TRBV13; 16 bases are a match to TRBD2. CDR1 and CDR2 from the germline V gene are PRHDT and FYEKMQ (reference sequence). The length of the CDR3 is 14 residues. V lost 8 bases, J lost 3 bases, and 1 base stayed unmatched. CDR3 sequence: CASGTSGGGYEQYF. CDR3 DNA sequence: TGTGCCAGCGGGACTAGCGGGGGGGGCTACGAGCAGTACTTC.

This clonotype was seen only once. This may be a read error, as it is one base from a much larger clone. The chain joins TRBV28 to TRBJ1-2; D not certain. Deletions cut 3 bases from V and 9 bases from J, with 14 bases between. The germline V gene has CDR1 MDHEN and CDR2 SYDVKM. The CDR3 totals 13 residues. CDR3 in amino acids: CASSFPVALRYTF. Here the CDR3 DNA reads TGTGCCAGCAGTTTTCCCGTGGCCTTGCGCTACACCTTC.

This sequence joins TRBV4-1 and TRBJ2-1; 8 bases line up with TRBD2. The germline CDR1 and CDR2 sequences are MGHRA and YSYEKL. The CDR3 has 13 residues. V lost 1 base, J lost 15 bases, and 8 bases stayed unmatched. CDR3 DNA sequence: TGCGCCAGCAGCCAAGTTGGTCGGGGGGGCCGGTTCTTC. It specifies CASSQVGRGGRFF.

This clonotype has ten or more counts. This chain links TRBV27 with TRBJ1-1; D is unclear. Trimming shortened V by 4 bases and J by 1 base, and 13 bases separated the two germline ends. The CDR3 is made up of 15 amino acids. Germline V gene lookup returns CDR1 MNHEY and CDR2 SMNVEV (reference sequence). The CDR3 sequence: CASSSTWVGNTEAFF. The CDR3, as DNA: TGTGCCAGCAGTTCCACTTGGGTAGGGAACACTGAAGCTTTCTTT.

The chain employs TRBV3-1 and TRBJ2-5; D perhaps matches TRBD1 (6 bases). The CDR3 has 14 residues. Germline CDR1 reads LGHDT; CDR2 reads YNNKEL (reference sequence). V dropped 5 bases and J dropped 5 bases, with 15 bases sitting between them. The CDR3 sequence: CASSFSQGGETQYF. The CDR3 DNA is TGTGCCAGCAGCTTCTCACAGGGCGGGGAGACCCAGTACTTC.

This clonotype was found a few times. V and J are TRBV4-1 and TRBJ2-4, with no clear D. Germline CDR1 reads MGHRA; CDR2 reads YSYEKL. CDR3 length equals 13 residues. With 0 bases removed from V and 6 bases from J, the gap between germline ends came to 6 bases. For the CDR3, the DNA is TGCGCCAGCAGCCAAGACAGATCAAACATTCAGTACTTC. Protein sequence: CASSQDRSNIQYF.

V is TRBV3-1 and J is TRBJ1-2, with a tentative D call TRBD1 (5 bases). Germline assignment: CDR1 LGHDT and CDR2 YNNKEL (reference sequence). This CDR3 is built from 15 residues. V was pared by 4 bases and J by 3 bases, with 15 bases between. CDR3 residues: CASSLGRTGYYGYTF. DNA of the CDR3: TGTGCCAGCAGCCTGGGGCGGACGGGTTACTATGGCTACACCTTC.

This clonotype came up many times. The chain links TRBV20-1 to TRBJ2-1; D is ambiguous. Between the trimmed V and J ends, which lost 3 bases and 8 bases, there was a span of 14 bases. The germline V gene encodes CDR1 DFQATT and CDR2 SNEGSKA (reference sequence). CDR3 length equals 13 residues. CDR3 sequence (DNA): TGCAGTGCTAGCCGGACCAACACGGATGAGCAGTTCTTC. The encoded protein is CSASRTNTDEQFF.

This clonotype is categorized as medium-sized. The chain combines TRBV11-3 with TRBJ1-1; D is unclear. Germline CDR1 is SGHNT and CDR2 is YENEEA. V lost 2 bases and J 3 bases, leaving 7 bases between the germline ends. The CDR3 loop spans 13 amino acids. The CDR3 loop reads CASSLSMYTEAFF. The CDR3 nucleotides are TGTGCCAGCAGCTTAAGTATGTACACTGAAGCTTTCTTT.

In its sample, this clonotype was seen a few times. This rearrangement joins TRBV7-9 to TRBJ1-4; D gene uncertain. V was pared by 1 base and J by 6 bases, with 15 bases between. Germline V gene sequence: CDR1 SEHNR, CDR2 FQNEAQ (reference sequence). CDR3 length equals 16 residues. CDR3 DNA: TGTGCCAGCAGCTTAGTACCCAGCTCTGGGGATGAAAAACTGTTTTTT. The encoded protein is CASSLVPSSGDEKLFF.

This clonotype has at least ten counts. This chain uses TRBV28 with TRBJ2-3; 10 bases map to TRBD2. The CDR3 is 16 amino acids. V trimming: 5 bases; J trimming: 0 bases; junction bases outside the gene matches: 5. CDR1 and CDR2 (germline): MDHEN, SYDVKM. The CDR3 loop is CASSLGLAASTDTQYF. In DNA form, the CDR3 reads TGTGCCAGCAGTCTAGGACTAGCGGCTAGCACAGATACGCAGTATTTT.

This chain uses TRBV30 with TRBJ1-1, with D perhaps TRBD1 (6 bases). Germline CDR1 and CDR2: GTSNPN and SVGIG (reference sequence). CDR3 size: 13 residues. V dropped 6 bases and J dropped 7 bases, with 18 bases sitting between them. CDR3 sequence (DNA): TGTGCCTGCACGGGACAAGGGCATGGTGAAGCTTTCTTT. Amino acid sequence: CACTGQGHGEAFF.

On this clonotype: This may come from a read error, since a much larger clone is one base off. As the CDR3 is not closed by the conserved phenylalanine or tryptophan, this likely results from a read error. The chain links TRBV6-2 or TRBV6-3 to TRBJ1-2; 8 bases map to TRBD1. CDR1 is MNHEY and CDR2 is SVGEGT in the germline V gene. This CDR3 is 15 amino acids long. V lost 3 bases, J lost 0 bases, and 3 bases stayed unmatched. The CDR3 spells CASSYDRGPNYGYTL. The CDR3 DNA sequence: TGTGCCAGCAGTTATGACAGGGGCCCTAACTATGGCTACACCCTC.

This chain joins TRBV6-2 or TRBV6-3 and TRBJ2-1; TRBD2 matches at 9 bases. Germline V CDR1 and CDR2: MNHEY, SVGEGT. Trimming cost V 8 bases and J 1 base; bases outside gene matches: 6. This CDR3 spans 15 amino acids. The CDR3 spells CASRTSDSSYNEQFF. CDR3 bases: TGTGCCAGCCGGACTAGCGATTCATCCTACAATGAGCAGTTCTTC.

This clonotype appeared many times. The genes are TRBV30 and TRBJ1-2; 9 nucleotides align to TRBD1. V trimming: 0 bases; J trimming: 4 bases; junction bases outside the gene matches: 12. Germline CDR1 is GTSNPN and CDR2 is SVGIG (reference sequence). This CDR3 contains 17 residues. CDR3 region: CAWSVEYSLTGGYGYTF. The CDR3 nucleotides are TGTGCCTGGAGTGTCGAGTATTCCCTGACAGGGGGCTATGGCTACACCTTC.

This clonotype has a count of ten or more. The chain's CDR3 is CASSLSGAIPYNEQFF. For the CDR3, the DNA is TGTGCCAGCAGTTTATCTGGGGCAATCCCCTACAATGAGCAGTTCTTC. The chain combines TRBV27 with TRBJ2-1; weak D call: TRBD1 (5 bases). V lost 0 bases and J 2 bases, leaving 11 bases between the germline ends. The CDR3 sequence is 16 residues long. From germline, CDR1 is MNHEY and CDR2 SMNVEV (reference sequence).

The CDR3 loop is CASSYSGPGELFF. DNA of the CDR3: TGTGCCAGCAGTTACTCAGGTCCCGGGGAGCTGTTTTTT. The chain joins TRBV6-5 to TRBJ2-2; D call uncertain. Trimming pared 0 bases from V and 6 bases from J, leaving 5 bases between. Germline CDR1 and CDR2: MNHEY and SVGAGI. The CDR3 extends over 13 amino acids.

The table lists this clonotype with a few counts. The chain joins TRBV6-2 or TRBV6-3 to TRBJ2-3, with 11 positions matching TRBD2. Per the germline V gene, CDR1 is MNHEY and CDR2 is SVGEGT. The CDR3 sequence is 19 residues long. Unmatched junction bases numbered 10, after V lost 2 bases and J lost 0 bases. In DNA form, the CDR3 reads TGTGCCAGCAGTTACGGGTCAACTAGCGGGGGCCTTAGCACAGATACGCAGTATTTT. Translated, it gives CASSYGSTSGGLSTDTQYF.

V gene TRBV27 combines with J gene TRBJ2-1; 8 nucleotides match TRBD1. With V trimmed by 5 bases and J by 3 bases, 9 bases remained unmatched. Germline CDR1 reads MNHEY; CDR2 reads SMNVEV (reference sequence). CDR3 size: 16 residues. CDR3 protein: CASSPRRTGIYNEQFF. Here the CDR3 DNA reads TGTGCCAGCAGTCCCCGTCGGACAGGGATCTACAATGAGCAGTTCTTC.

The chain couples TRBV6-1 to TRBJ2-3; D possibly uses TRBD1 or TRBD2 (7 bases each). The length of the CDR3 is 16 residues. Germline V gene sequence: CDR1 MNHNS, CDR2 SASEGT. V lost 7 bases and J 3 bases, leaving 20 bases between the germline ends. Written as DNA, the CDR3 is TGTGCCAGCACCCAGGGGGGGACCCTCGGGACAGATACGCAGTATTTT. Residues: CASTQGGTLGTDTQYF.

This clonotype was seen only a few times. The DNA for the CDR3 is TGTGCCAGCAGGCCCGGACACAAACCTTACAATGAGCAGTTCTTC. This gives the protein CASRPGHKPYNEQFF. The V and J genes are TRBV12-3 or TRBV12-4 and TRBJ2-1; D possibly corresponds to TRBD1 (5 bases). The V gene lost 6 bases and the J gene lost 4 bases, with 16 bases spanning the gap. CDR3 size: 15 residues.

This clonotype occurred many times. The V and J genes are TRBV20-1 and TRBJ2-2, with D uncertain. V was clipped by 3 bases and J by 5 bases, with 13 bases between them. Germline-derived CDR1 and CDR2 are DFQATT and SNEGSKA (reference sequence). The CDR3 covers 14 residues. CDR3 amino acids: CSASGRGGTGELFF. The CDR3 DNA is TGCAGTGCTAGTGGTCGTGGTGGTACCGGGGAGCTGTTTTTT.

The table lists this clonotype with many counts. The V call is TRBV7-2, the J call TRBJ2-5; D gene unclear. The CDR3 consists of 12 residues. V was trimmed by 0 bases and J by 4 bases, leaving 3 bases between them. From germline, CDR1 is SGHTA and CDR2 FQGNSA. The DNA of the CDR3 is TGTGCCAGCAGCTTAGCTGGAGAGACCCAGTACTTC. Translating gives CASSLAGETQYF.

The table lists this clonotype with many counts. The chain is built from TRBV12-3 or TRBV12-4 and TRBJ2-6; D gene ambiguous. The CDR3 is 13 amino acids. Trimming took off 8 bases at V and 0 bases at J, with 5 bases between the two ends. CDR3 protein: CASANSGANVLTF. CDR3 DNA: TGTGCCAGCGCGAACTCTGGGGCCAACGTCCTGACTTTC.